The present T cell receptor (beta chain) was sequenced within a study of blood T cells in healthy people across ages. PCR was performed a second time for about 7 to 12 cycles using a sample-barcoded 5' primer and a J-beta primer mix. MiXCR, run by TCRdb on the 5' RACE reads, gives a single entry per CDR3 protein. The sample shows fewer than 1,000,000 distinct CDR3 sequences, approximately 48% of them seen only once. Germline V gene sequence: CDR1 LNHDA, CDR2 SQIVND (reference sequence). There are 14 residues in the CDR3. Trimming took 3 bases from V and 3 from J; bases not matched to a gene: 3. This receptor was identified in a man between 60 and 75 years old in good health. V usage is TRBV19 and J usage is TRBJ2-7; TRBD1 aligns across 9 bases. The sequenced sample consisted of blood. The CDR3 sequence: CASSIGTGYYEQYF. The CDR3 DNA sequence: TGTGCCAGTAGTATTGGGACAGGGTACTACGAGCAGTACTTC.